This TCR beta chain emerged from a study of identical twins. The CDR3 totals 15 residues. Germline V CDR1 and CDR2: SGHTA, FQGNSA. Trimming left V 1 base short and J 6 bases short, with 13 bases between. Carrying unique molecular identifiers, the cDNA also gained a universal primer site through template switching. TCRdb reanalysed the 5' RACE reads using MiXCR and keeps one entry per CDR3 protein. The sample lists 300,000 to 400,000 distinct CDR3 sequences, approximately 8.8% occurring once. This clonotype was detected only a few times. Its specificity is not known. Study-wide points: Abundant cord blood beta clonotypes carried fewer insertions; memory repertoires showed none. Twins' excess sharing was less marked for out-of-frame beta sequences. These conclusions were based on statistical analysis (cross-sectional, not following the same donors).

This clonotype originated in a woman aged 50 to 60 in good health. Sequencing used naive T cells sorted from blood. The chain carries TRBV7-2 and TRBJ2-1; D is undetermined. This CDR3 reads CASSLGPFDFNEQFF. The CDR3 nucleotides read TGTGCCAGCAGCTTAGGGCCGTTCGATTTCAATGAGCAGTTCTTC.